This T cell receptor beta chain is from a study of HIV-infected patients and healthy controls. CDR3 length: 14 amino acids. With 3 bases clipped from V and 1 base from J, the junction kept 2 bases outside the gene matches. The germline CDR1 and CDR2 sequences are SGHDT and YYEEEE. TCRdb re-called the 5' RACE reads with MiXCR, one entry per CDR3 protein. The data contain around 62,000 distinct CDR3 sequences, 19% of them seen just once; the ten biggest clones take up approximately 1.5%. This chain links TRBV5-6 with TRBJ2-5; 8 positions match TRBD2. This TCR was recovered from a human donor in good health. The sequenced sample consisted of CD4+ T cells from blood. CDR3: CASSSGLAQETQYF. For the CDR3, the DNA is TGTGCCAGCAGCTCAGGACTAGCCCAAGAGACCCAGTACTTC.